One and the same sample provided the 10 T cell receptor beta chains below, sequenced in a study of T cell responses to AZD1222 COVID-19 vaccine. Using immunoSEQ multiplex PCR, the repertoire was profiled, and TCRdb retains in-frame clones only, with some absent. Of more than 85,000 clones listed, about 88% are singletons. The sample here was peripheral blood, taken on day 0 of AZD1222 vaccination. The receptors shown here come from an adult in good health.

This chain uses TRBV24-1 with TRBJ1-2; D is unresolved. The CDR3 length is 12 residues. V lost 7 bases and J 1 base, leaving 6 bases between the germline ends. Germline V lookup: CDR1 KGHDR, CDR2 SFDVKD. CDR3 in amino acids: CATSAGNYGYTF. The DNA for the CDR3 is TGTGCCACCAGCGCCGGTAACTATGGCTACACCTTC.

This clone came up once. The rearrangement uses TRBV2 and TRBJ2-6, with D possibly matching TRBD1 (5 bases). The CDR3 totals 15 residues. Germline CDR1 SNHLY, CDR2 FYNNEI. V was cut by 4 bases and J by 2 bases, with 9 bases left in between. This chain's CDR3 is CASSASGTGANVLTF. The DNA of the CDR3 is TGTGCCAGCAGTGCCTCAGGGACTGGGGCCAACGTCCTGACTTTC.

DNA for the CDR3: TGTGCCAGCAGCACGGCCGGGACGGACTACGAGCAGTACTTC. It specifies CASSTAGTDYEQYF. The chain has TRBV3-1 (or the pseudogene TRBV3-2) and TRBJ2-7; either TRBD1 or TRBD2 may fit D (5 bases each). CDR3 length: 14 residues. Germline loops: CDR1 LGHDT, CDR2 YNNKEL (reference sequence). Trimming took off 5 bases at V and 3 bases at J, with 14 bases between the two ends.

The V call is TRBV18, the J call TRBJ1-4; D call uncertain. Germline lookup yields CDR1 KGHSH and CDR2 LQKENI. This CDR3 spans 15 amino acids. V was pared by 5 bases and J by 0 bases, with 10 bases between. The CDR3 spells CASSTPGATNEKLFF. CDR3 sequence (DNA): TGTGCCAGCTCAACGCCAGGCGCAACTAATGAAAAACTGTTTTTT.

The genes are TRBV4-1 and TRBJ1-2; TRBD1 agrees at 7 bases. The CDR3 length is 13 residues. Losses at the gene ends were 4 bases for V and 7 bases for J; bases not matched to a gene: 6. Germline V CDR1 and CDR2: MGHRA, YSYEKL. This CDR3 is CASSLRNRGGYTF. The CDR3 DNA reads TGCGCCAGCAGCCTTCGTAACAGGGGTGGCTACACCTTC.

The chain is built from TRBV5-6 and TRBJ2-7, with TRBD1 identical over 7 bases. The junction had 6 bases not matched to a gene; V was cut back by 2 bases and J by 1 base. This CDR3 contains 15 residues. Germline CDR1 reads SGHDT; CDR2 reads YYEEEE. This CDR3 is CASSFRGMRSYEQYF. The CDR3 DNA is TGTGCCAGCAGCTTCAGGGGGATGCGGTCCTACGAGCAGTACTTC.

The rearrangement uses TRBV5-6 and TRBJ2-5; tentative D call: TRBD2 (6 bases). The CDR3 spans 16 residues. Per germline, CDR1 SGHDT and CDR2 YYEEEE. The V and J ends lost 4 bases and 2 bases respectively, with 18 bases between them. The CDR3 here is CASSPRGSPLQETQYF. For the CDR3, the DNA is TGTGCCAGCAGCCCCCGGGGGTCACCCCTTCAAGAGACCCAGTACTTC.

The rearrangement links TRBV5-1 to TRBJ2-5; D is uncertain. V was pared by 0 bases and J by 6 bases, with 6 bases between. Looked up from germline, CDR1 is SGHRS and CDR2 is YFSETQ. The CDR3 loop spans 12 amino acids. The CDR3 here is CASSLDQQTQYF. CDR3 sequence (DNA): TGCGCCAGCAGCTTGGATCAACAGACCCAGTACTTC.

The chain employs TRBV2 and TRBJ2-5; either TRBD1 or TRBD2 may supply D (5 bases each). The V end was cut by 3 bases, the J end by 7 bases, with 18 bases between. This CDR3 region has 15 residues. Germline V gives CDR1 SNHLY, CDR2 FYNNEI. CDR3 loop: CASSDVTGTAGTQYF. The CDR3 region has the DNA TGTGCCAGCAGTGACGTTACGGGGACCGCAGGGACCCAGTACTTC.

The sample holds a few counts of this clone. The V gene is TRBV25-1, the J gene TRBJ1-2; the match to TRBD1 covers 9 bases. V dropped 2 bases and J dropped 0; count of bases not matched to a gene: 7. Germline V lookup: CDR1 MGHDK, CDR2 SYGVNS. This CDR3 has 17 residues. DNA for the CDR3: TGTGCCAGCAGTGAAGTAGGACAGGGGCCTACTAACTATGGCTACACCTTC. Amino acids: CASSEVGQGPTNYGYTF.